Reported below is one TCR beta chain. Antigen unknown. These data belong to a study of cytomegalovirus exposure and HLA in healthy donors. Study observations and caveats: In a later analysis, TCR association rates varied by HLA locus: DRB1 most, HLA-C fewest. It was reportedly the case that the classifier diagnosed cytomegalovirus status with high specificity and sensitivity.

Germline values: CDR1 MNHNS, CDR2 SASEGT. The junction had 5 bases not matched to a gene; V was cut back by 2 bases and J by 3 bases. The CDR3 length is 15 residues. PCR amplification relied on 60 Vbeta primers (plus 13 Jbeta primers). Repertoires were generated with immunoSEQ multiplex PCR, while TCRdb's copy carries only in-frame clones and drops some. The table shows around 170,000 clones, with 81% occurring only once. Sequenced sample: PBMCs. The clonotype originates from a man aged 50-59 years in good health and CMV-seronegative. The chain recombines TRBV6-1 with TRBJ1-2; 8 nucleotides agree with TRBD1. The CDR3 here is CASSEQGAEYYGYTF. CDR3 sequence (DNA): TGTGCCAGCAGTGAACAGGGGGCGGAATACTATGGCTACACCTTC.